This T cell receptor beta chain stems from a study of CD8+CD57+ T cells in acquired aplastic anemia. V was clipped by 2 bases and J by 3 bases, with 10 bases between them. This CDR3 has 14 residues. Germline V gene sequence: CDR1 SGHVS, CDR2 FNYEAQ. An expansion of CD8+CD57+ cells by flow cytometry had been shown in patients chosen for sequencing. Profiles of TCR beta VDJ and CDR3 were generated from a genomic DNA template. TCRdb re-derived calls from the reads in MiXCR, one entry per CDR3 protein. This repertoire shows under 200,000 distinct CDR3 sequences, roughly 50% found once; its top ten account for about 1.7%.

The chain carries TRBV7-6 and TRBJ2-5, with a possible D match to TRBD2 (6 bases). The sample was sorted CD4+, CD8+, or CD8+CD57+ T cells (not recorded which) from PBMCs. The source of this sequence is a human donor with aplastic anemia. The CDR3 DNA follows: TGTGCCAGCAGCTTACGGGCTAGCGAAGAGACCCAGTACTTC. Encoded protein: CASSLRASEETQYF.